The clone carrying this TCR beta chain has ten or more counts. The authors built TCR beta libraries using iRepertoire HTBI primers and Arm-PCR of CDR3 regions. Using its own MiXCR run on the multiplex PCR reads, TCRdb lists one record per CDR3 protein. Of a few hundred thousand distinct CDR3 sequences listed, around an eighth are singletons. Indicated time point: newly diagnosed GD, antithyroid drugs for less than 3 months. Construction of the TCR library relied on RNA isolated from PBMCs. Per American Thyroid Association guidelines, Graves' disease was diagnosed. Those enrolled as patients came out of an endocrinology department in Xi'an, China. This entry belongs to a study of regulatory T cells in long-lasting Graves disease. CDR1 and CDR2 from the germline V gene are SGHRS and YFSETQ. This CDR3 is built from 15 residues. Deletions cut 2 bases from V and 2 bases from J, with 11 bases between. The data were also submitted as part of a second study, on T cells in Graves' hyperthyroidism and ophthalmopathy. That investigation notes: The HTBI primer set served for first-round RT-PCR of the TCR CDR3. Appearing also in blood were most of the thyroid clonotypes expanded above 0.001.

Sequenced material: peripheral blood mononuclear cells (PBMCs), taken at new diagnosis, from a patient treated with antithyroid drugs. The sequence was obtained from a man aged 25-45 years with Graves disease. V usage is TRBV5-1 and J usage is TRBJ1-3, with D tentatively TRBD1 (6 bases). The CDR3 DNA reads as TGCGCCAGCAGCTTTTCAGGGGAACCTGGAAACACCATATATTTT. This gives the protein CASSFSGEPGNTIYF.